Listed below are T cell receptor beta chains from one sample, sequenced in a study of T cell changes during pregnancy in multiple sclerosis. This table comes from immunoSEQ multiplex PCR, and its TCRdb copy is limited to in-frame clones, with some not included. Among 60,000 to 85,000 clones listed, 80% to 95% were seen once. Sequencing was performed on peripheral blood, taken in the second trimester of pregnancy. The receptors here all came from a female donor with multiple sclerosis, enrolled in a pregnancy study. CDR3s leave out the opening cysteine and the closing phenylalanine or tryptophan. Expanded clones are given a class, and other clones once, few, many or no size at all.

v_call	clone_size	cdr3_aa
TRBV30	.	AQGTLEAF
TRBV29-1	.	SVSSGVLSGANVLT
TRBV18	once	ASSPPAVAYEQY
TRBV11-3	once	ASSTALDTEAF
TRBV5-4	.	ASSLGGGGYEQY
TRBV6-5	.	ASSYETGAQPQH
TRBV6-1	.	ASRQPGNSNQPQH
TRBV11-2	.	ASRRTGGPVYNEQF
TRBV27	.	ASSDREYSPLH
TRBV4-2	once	ASSQQSDRGSPLH
TRBV30	once	AWTGTGDQPQH
TRBV9	.	ARIASGETGELF
TRBV9	once	ASSPWLAGDNEQF
TRBV7-2	once	ASSRPDRGLRNEQF
TRBV7-2	.	ASSPRDIGSPLH
TRBV21-1	.	ASSKASGEQF
TRBV7-9	.	ASSLEGGVSGYT
TRBV29-1	.	SVAGGYGYT
TRBV5-1	.	ASGTGNTEAF
TRBV5-5	.	ASSLTGITDTQY
TRBV4-1	.	ASSQGSGYQETQY
TRBV10-3	.	AIWREGSTDTQY
TRBV25-1	.	ASSGDRNTEAF
TRBV25-1	.	ASSAGHSGANVLT
TRBV18	.	ASSPLPTDIQPQH
TRBV5-6	.	ASSLRVGQIRVAPQH
TRBV6-1	.	ASSGDRGVYEQY
TRBV7-9	.	ASSLPGQGETQY
TRBV6-6	.	ASSYPDRSYEQY
TRBV6-5	once	ASSYGTENTDTQY
TRBV5-3	.	ARSTRTGRNMNTEAF
TRBV5-6	.	ASSVGQGAGELF
TRBV13	.	ASSSSLSSSYNEQF
TRBV7-2	once	ASSTRGSNEKLF
TRBV5-4	.	ASSLMTSGRNYPQY
TRBV19	.	ASSIDLTGTAYNEQF
TRBV6-1	.	ASSSGQINQPQH
TRBV30	.	AWSVGQGAWPQH
TRBV7-9	.	ASRPGLLNYGYT
TRBV14	.	ASSPRTGRVKETQY
TRBV5-1	.	ASSDGQLIYSGANVLT
TRBV19	.	ASSIASGAGEQY
TRBV7-3	once	ASSLTGGPNEKLF
TRBV7-9	.	ASSLGDRITMARGYT
TRBV7-2	.	ASSLGGHFGELF
TRBV7-2	.	ASSLLAGEADTQY
TRBV19	.	ASSPSGTGSLYGYT
TRBV4-2	.	ASSQDQEPGGGSGSYEQY
TRBV7-9	.	ASSYDRGGSNSPLH
TRBV10-3	.	AITPGTSGSYEQY